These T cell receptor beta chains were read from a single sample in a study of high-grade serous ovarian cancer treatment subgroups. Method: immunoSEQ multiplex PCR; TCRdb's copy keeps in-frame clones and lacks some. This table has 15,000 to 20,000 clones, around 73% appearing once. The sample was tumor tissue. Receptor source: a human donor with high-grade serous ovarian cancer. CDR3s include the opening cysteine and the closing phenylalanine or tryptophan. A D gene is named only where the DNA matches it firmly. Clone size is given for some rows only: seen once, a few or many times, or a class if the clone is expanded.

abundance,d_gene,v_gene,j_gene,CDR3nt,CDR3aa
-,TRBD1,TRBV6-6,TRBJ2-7,TGTGCCAGCAGTCTTCCAAAGGGACAGGGAAGCGAGCAGTACTTC,CASSLPKGQGSEQYF
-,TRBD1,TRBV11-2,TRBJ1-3,TGCGCCAGCAGTTTGGCAGGACAGGGTATGGAAGGAAACACCATATATTTT,CASSLAGQGMEGNTIYF
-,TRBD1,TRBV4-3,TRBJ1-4,TGCGCCAGCAGCCCCAGACAGGGAAGAAATGAAAAACTGTTTTTT,CASSPRQGRNEKLFF
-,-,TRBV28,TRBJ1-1,TGTGCCAGCAGCCTGGTTCGGGGAGGGACTGAAGCTTTCTTT,CASSLVRGGTEAFF
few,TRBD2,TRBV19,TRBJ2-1,TGTGCCAGTAGGAGGAGCGGGGCGTACAATGAGCAGTTCTTC,CASRRSGAYNEQFF
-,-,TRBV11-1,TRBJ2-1,TGTGCCAGCAGCTTAGCAGCTTCAAATGAGCAGTTCTTC,CASSLAASNEQFF
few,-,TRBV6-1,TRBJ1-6,TGTGCCAGCAGTGCAGGGCAGGATAATTCACCCCTCCACTTT,CASSAGQDNSPLHF
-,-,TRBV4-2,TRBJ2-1,TGTGCCAGCAGCCAGGATCCCTACCAGCAGTTCTTC,CASSQDPYQQFF
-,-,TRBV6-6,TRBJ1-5,TGTGCCAGCAGTTACAGGGGCGGCAATCAGCCCCAGCATTTT,CASSYRGGNQPQHF
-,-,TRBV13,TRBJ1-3,TGTGCCAGCAGCCGGGGACGGCTTAACTCTGGAAACACCATATATTTT,CASSRGRLNSGNTIYF
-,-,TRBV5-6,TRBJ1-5,TGTGCCAGCAGCTTGGGGCAGGGCGGCGGCAATCAGCCCCAGCATTTT,CASSLGQGGGNQPQHF
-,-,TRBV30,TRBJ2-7,TGTGCCTGGACGGGGGCCCCCTCCTACGAGCAGTACTTC,CAWTGAPSYEQYF
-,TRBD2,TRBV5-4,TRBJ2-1,TGTGCCAGCAGCTCGAGACTAGCGGGTCATGTATACAATGAGCAGTTCTTC,CASSSRLAGHVYNEQFF
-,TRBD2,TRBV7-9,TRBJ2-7,TGTGCCAGCAGCCCCTTAGCGGGGGGCCCCTACGAGCAGTACTTC,CASSPLAGGPYEQYF
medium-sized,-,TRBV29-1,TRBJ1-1,TGCAGCGTCTCAGAGAACACTGAAGCTTTCTTT,CSVSENTEAFF
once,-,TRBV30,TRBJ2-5,TGTGCCTGGAGCGGACCTGGGGCAGCTACTATTTGGGAGACCCAGTACTTC,CAWSGPGAATIWETQYF
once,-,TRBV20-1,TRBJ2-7,TGCAGTGCTGGACGTGGCGAGCAGTACTTC,CSAGRGEQYF
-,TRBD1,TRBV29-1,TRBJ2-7,TGCAGCGTTGTTTGGGACAGGGCCTACGAGCAGTACTTC,CSVVWDRAYEQYF
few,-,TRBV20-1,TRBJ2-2,TGCAGTGCCCCACAGGGCGGGGAGCTGTTTTTT,CSAPQGGELFF
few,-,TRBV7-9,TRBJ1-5,TGTGCCAGCAGCTTAGAAAATCAGCCCCAGCATTTT,CASSLENQPQHF
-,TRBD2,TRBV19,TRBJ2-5,TGTGCCAGTAGTCAACGGACTAGCGGGCTACAAGAGACCCAGTACTTC,CASSQRTSGLQETQYF
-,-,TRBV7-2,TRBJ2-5,TGTGCCAGCAGCTTAGAGAGAGAGACCCAGTACTTC,CASSLERETQYF
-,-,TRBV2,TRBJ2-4,TGTGCCAGCAGTGAAGGGGAGGCTTACAGGGAAAACATTCAGTACTTC,CASSEGEAYRENIQYF
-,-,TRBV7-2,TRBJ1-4,TGTGCCAGCAGCCCACTCAATGAAAAACTGTTTTTT,CASSPLNEKLFF
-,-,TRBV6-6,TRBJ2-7,TGTGCCAGCAGTTACGGCCACGAGCAGTACTTC,CASSYGHEQYF
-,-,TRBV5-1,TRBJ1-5,TGCGCCAGCAGCTTGGCGGGGAGCAATCAGCCCCAGCATTTT,CASSLAGSNQPQHF
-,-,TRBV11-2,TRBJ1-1,TGTGCCAGCAGCTTCCCAGAGGAAAGTGGCAGGGGCGACACTGAAGCTTTCTTT,CASSFPEESGRGDTEAFF
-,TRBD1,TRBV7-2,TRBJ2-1,TGTGCCAGCGGAAGACAGGGAAGCTCCTACAATGAGCAGTTCTTC,CASGRQGSSYNEQFF
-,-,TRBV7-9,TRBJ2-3,TGTGCCAGCAGCCAACGTGGGCGGGACACAGATACGCAGTATTTT,CASSQRGRDTDTQYF
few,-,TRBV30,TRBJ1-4,TGTGCCTGGACGGTCAGCGCCTTGAATGAAAAACTGTTTTTT,CAWTVSALNEKLFF
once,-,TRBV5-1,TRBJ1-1,TGCGCCAGCAGCCGAGTTCCGGGACAAACGGTTGAAGCTTTCTTT,CASSRVPGQTVEAFF
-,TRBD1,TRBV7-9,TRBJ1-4,TGTGCCAGCAGCTTGGGGACAGGGTCCGAAAAACTGTTTTTT,CASSLGTGSEKLFF
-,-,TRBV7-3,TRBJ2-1,TGTGCCAGCAGCTTAATGCGGCAGGGAATGGGTGAGCAGTTCTTC,CASSLMRQGMGEQFF
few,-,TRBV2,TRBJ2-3,TGTGCCAGCAGGGGTTACTATACGCAGTATTTT,CASRGYYTQYF
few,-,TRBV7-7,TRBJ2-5,TGTGCTAGCAGCTTAGAAGGAGGGACCCAGTACTTC,CASSLEGGTQYF
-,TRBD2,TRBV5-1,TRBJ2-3,TGCGCCAGCAGCTTAGCGGGGGGGCGAGGAGATACGCAGTATTTT,CASSLAGGRGDTQYF
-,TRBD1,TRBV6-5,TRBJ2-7,TGTGCCAGCAGTTACCTTACAGGGGGTGCCTACGAGCAGTACTTC,CASSYLTGGAYEQYF
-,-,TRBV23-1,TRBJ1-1,TGCGCCAGCAGAGGACAGTCGAACACTGAAGCTTTCTTT,CASRGQSNTEAFF
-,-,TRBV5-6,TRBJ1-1,TGTGCCAGCAGCGTGGGATCGAACACTGAAGCTTTCTTT,CASSVGSNTEAFF
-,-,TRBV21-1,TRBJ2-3,-,CASSLSPGSASFSWGEGTDTQYF
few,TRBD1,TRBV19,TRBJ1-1,TGTGCCATCCGGACAGGGGGCACTGAAGCTTTCTTT,CAIRTGGTEAFF
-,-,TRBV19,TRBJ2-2,TGTGCCAGTACCCCAGAAGGCAGGGTAACCGGGGAGCTGTTTTTT,CASTPEGRVTGELFF
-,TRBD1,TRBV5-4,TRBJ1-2,TGTGCCAGCAGCAATGGACAGGGGCCCCTCTATGGCTACACCTTC,CASSNGQGPLYGYTF
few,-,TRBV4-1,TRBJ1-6,TGCGCCAGCAGCCAAGACCAGGGGCTTGGTTCACCCCTCCACTTT,CASSQDQGLGSPLHF
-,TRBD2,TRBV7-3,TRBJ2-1,TGTGCCAGCAGCTTAACCCTAGCGGGGTATGATGAGCAGTTCTTC,CASSLTLAGYDEQFF
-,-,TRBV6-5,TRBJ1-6,TGTGCCAGCAGTTACTTGACCAGGGCGGATAATTCACCCCTCCACTTT,CASSYLTRADNSPLHF
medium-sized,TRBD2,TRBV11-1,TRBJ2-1,TGTGCCACCGGGCTCATAGCGGGGGACAATGAGCAGTTCTTC,CATGLIAGDNEQFF